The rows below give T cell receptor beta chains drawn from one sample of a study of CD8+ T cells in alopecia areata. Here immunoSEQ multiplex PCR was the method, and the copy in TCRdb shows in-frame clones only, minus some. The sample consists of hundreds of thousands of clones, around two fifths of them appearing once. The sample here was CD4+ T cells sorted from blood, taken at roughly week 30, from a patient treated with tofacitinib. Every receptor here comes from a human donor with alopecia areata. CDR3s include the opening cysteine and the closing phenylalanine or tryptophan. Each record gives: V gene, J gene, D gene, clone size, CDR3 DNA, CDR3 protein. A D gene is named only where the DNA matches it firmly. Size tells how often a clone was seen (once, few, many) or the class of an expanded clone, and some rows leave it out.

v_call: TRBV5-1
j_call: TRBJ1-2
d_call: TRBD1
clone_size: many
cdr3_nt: TGCGCCAGCAGCCCAGGGACAGGATATGGCTACACCTTC
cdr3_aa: CASSPGTGYGYTF

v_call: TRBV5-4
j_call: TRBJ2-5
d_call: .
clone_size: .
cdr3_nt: TGTGCCAGCAGTTTTTTAGAGACCCAGTACTTC
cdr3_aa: CASSFLETQYF

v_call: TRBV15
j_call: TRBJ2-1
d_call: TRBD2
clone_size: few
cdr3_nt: TGTGCCACCAGCTCCCGGGGGGGAGGGCGCACACGAGCGGACAATGAGCAGTTCTTC
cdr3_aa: CATSSRGGGRTRADNEQFF

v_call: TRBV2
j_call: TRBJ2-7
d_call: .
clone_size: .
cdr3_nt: TGTGCCAGCAGCAAAGAACAGGGATACGAGCAGTACTTC
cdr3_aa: CASSKEQGYEQYF

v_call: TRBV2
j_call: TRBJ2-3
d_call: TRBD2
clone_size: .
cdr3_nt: TGTGCCAGCAGTGAATGGGCGACTAGCGGGGGTACAGATACGCAGTATTTT
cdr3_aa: CASSEWATSGGTDTQYF

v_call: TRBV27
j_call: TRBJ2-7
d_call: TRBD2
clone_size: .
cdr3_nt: TGTGCCAGCAGTTTATCTTGGGGGGGGACCACCTACGAGCAGTACTTC
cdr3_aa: CASSLSWGGTTYEQYF

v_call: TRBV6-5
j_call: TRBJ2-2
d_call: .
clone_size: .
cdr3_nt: TGTGCCAGCAGTCGACAGAACACCGGGGAGCTGTTTTTT
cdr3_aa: CASSRQNTGELFF

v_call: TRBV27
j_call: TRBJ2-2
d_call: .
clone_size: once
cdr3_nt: TGTGCCAGCAGTTTATCGATAGGGGTGGGGGAGCTGTTTTTT
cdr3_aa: CASSLSIGVGELFF

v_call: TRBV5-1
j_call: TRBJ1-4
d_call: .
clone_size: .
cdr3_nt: TGCGCCAGCTCCGACAAGAAAAGTGAAAAACTGTTTTTT
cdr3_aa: CASSDKKSEKLFF

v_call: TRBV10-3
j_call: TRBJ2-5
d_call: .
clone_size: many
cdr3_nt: TGTGCCATCAGTGATGGAGGTCAAGAGACCCAGTACTTC
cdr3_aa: CAISDGGQETQYF

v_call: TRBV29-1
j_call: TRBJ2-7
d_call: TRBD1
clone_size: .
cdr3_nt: TGCAGCGTTGGAGGGGACAGTATTTACGAGCAGTACTTC
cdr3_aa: CSVGGDSIYEQYF

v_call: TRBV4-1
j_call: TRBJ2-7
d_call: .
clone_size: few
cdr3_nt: TGCGCCAGCAGCACCCGGCGGCGGGACTCGGAGGCCTACGAGCAGTACTTC
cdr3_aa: CASSTRRRDSEAYEQYF

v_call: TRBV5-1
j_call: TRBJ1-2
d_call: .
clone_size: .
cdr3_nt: TGCGCCAGCAGCTTGTCCGGACGGGAGGAGGGGATCTATGGCTACACCTTC
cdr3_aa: CASSLSGREEGIYGYTF

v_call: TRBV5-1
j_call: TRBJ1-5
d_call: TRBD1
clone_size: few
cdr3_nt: TGCGCCAGCAGCCCGGGACAGGGGCGGCATCAGCCCCAGCATTTT
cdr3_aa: CASSPGQGRHQPQHF

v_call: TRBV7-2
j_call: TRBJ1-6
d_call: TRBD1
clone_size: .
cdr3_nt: TGTGCCAGCAGCCTTCGGACAGGGAAGGGTTCACCCCTCCACTTT
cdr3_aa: CASSLRTGKGSPLHF

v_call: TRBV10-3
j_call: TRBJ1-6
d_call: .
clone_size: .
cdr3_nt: TGTGCCATCAGTGAGCTGAATTCACCCCTCCACTTT
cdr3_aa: CAISELNSPLHF

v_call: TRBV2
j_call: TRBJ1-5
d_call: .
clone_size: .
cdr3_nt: TGTGCCAGCAGGAGGGACACCGGGGTCTATCAGCCCCAGCATTTT
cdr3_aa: CASRRDTGVYQPQHF

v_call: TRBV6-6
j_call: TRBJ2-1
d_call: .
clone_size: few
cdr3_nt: TGTGCCAGCAGTTACGGTTGGCCTGGGGAGCAGTTCTTC
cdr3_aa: CASSYGWPGEQFF

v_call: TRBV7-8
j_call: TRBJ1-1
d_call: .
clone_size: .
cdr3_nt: TGTGCCAGCAGCTCAACCCCCGACAGTCCTGAAGCTTTCTTT
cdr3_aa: CASSSTPDSPEAFF

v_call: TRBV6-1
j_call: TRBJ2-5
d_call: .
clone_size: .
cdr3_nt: TGTGCCACGATGGGGGGGACCCAGTACTTC
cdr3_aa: CATMGGTQYF

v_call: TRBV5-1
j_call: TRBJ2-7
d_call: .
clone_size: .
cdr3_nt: TGCGCCAGCAGCTTGGAACGGGAGTACTACGAGCAGTACTTC
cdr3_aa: CASSLEREYYEQYF

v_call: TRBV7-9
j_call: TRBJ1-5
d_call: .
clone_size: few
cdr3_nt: TGTGCCAGCAGCCAAGAGGGGGTTCAGCCCCAGCATTTT
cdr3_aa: CASSQEGVQPQHF

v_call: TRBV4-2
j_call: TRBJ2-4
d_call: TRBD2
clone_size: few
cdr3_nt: TGTGCCAGCAGCCAAGGAGCGGGGGAGGGGAACATTCAGTACTTC
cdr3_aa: CASSQGAGEGNIQYF

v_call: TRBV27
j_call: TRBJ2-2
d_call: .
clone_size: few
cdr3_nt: TGTGCCAGCAGTTCTTTTACCGGGGAGCTGTTTTTT
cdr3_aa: CASSSFTGELFF

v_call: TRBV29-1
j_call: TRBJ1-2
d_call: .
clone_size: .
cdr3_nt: TGCAGCGTTGATAAAGACAGATATGGCTACACCTTC
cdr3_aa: CSVDKDRYGYTF

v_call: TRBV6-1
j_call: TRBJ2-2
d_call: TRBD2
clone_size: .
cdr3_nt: TGTGCGGGGCGGGAGAGCACCGGGGAGCTGTTTTTT
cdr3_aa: CAGRESTGELFF

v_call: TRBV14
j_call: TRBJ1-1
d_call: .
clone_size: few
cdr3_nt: TGTGCCAGCAGCCAAGAGGAGGCAGGCACTGAAGCTTTCTTT
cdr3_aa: CASSQEEAGTEAFF

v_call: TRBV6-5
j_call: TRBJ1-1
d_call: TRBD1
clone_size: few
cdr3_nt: TGTGCCAGCAGTTACTCGTTGGGACAGGGGAACACTGAAGCTTTCTTT
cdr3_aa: CASSYSLGQGNTEAFF

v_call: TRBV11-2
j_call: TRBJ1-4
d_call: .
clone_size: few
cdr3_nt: TGTGCCAGCAGCTCCCGCGGTGCAACTAATGAAAAACTGTTTTTT
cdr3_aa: CASSSRGATNEKLFF

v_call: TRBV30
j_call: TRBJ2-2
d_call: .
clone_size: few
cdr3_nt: TGTGCCTGGAGTGGAGCATCTCATCGGGAGCTGTTTTTT
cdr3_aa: CAWSGASHRELFF

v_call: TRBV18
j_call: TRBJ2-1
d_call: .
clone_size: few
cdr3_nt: TGTGCCAGCTCACCACCGACGACAGTAATGTTCTTC
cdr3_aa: CASSPPTTVMFF

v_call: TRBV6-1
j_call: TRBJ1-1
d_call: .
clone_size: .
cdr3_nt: TGTGCCAGCAGTGAAGTACCCCTTGAAGCTTTCTTT
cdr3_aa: CASSEVPLEAFF

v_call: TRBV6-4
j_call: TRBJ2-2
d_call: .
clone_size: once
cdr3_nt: TGTGCCAGCGAACAGGAGGACAGCACCTACACCGGGGAGCTGTTTTTT
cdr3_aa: CASEQEDSTYTGELFF

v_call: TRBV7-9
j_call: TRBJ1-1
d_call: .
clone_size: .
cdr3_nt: TGTGCCAGCAGCTCTAGGGTTCGCGGACTTGAAGCTTTCTTT
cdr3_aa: CASSSRVRGLEAFF

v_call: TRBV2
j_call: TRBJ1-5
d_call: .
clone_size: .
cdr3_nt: TGTGCCAGCAGTGATTCCGGATCCCAGCATTTT
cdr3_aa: CASSDSGSQHF

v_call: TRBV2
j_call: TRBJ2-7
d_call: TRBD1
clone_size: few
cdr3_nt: TGTGCCAGCAGTGGGACAGGTTGGTACGAGCAGTACTTC
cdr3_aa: CASSGTGWYEQYF

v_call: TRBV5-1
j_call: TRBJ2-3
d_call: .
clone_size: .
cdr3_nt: TGCGCCAGCAGCTCCCACATCTTCCGGGACGGCGGGTCAGATACGCAGTATTTT
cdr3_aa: CASSSHIFRDGGSDTQYF

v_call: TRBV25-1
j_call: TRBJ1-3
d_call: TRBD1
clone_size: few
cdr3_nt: TGTGCCAGCAGTGCCGGGACAGTCCGCTCTGGAAACACCATATATTTT
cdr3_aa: CASSAGTVRSGNTIYF

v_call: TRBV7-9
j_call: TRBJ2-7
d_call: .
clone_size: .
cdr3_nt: TGTGCCAGCAGCTTAGTAGCGCCTCCCTACGAGCAGTACTTC
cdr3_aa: CASSLVAPPYEQYF

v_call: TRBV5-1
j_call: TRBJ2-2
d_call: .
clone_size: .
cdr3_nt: TGCGCCAGCAGAGGAGGCCGGACCGGGGAGCTGTTTTTT
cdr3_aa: CASRGGRTGELFF

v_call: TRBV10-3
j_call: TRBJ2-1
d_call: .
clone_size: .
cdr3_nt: TGTGCCATCAGTGACGTGGTGGTAGCCCTTGCGAGTGAGCAGTTCTTC
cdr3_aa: CAISDVVVALASEQFF

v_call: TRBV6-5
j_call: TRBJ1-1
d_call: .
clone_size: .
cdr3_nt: TGTGCCAGCAGTTACGAGGCTACAGGGAACACTGAAGCTTTCTTT
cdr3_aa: CASSYEATGNTEAFF

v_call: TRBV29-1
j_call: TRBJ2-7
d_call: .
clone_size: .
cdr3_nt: TGCAGCGTTTTAACCGGGGCCCGTCGGAGCGAGCAGTACTTC
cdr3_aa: CSVLTGARRSEQYF

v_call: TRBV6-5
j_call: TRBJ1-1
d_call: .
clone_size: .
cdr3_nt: TGTGCCAGCAGTTACGATGGAAGGAAGACTGAAGCTTTCTTT
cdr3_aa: CASSYDGRKTEAFF

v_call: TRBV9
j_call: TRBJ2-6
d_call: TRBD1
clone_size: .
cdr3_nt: TGTGCCAGCAGCGCGACAGGGGGCTCATCTGGGGCCAACGTCCTGACTTTC
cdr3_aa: CASSATGGSSGANVLTF